What follows describes a single T cell receptor (beta chain). The CDR3 is 13 residues long. Germline CDR1 reads SGDLS; CDR2 reads YYNGEE. Trimming pared 0 bases from V and 3 bases from J, leaving 5 bases between. The data derive from a study of blood T cells in healthy people across ages. Primers used in a second PCR of about 7 to 11 cycles were a sample-barcoded 5' primer and a J-beta primer mix. MiXCR, run by TCRdb on the 5' RACE reads, gives a single entry per CDR3 protein. The repertoire has hundreds of thousands of distinct CDR3 sequences, less than 25% of them found once; the top ten carry 7.5% to 9%. In addition, the sample was reused for a study of T cells of mothers and their children.

Sequencing used blood. The receptor's source is a boy younger than 18 in good health. The chain uses TRBV9 and TRBJ2-3; no clear D gene. The CDR3 coding sequence is TGTGCCAGCAGCGTAGCTAGTACAGATACGCAGTATTTT. This codes for CASSVASTDTQYF.